The clone carrying this T cell receptor (beta chain) was seen only a few times. What it binds is unknown. This entry comes from a study of T cells after yellow fever vaccination. Across the whole study: Preparation of the low-cell-number fractions used SMART-Seq v4 Ultra Low Input.

J lost 4 bases, V lost 4 bases, and 7 bases had no gene match. Looked up from germline, CDR1 is DFQATT and CDR2 is SNEGSKA (reference sequence). The CDR3 sequence is 14 residues long. Notes on the study in general: Post-booster repertoires again held most primary-vaccination clones (roughly 96% CD4, over 80% CD8). Abundant clonotypes (contaminants from the bulk population) could be present in FACS-sorted repertoires.

Generation of TCR cDNA used 5'RACE template switching (which added a universal primer site and UMIs). TCRdb re-called the 5' RACE reads through MiXCR, storing one row per CDR3 protein. The sample lists 150,000 to 200,000 distinct CDR3 sequences; 9.5% to 11% were seen once. This chain connects TRBV20-1 to TRBJ2-3; 8 nucleotides align to TRBD2. The sequence was collected from a young man who received the YFV17D yellow fever vaccine. The sample was CD8+ T cells sorted from PBMCs, taken 15 days after the yellow fever booster vaccination. CDR3 DNA sequence: TGCAGTGCTACCGGGACTAGGGATTCAGATACGCAGTATTTT. Protein: CSATGTRDSDTQYF.